These 21 T cell receptor beta chains were sequenced from one sample in a study of human CD4 T cells and Enterobacteriaceae (dated by TCRdb to 2018 to 2021). Memory CD4+ T cells were FACS-sorted on a FACSAria III to over 95% purity as all CD4+ cells other than CD45RA+CCR7+CD95- naive cells. The library was made by the immunoSEQ multiplex PCR assay. As stored in TCRdb, this immuneACCESS dataset retains in-frame rearrangements with V and J assigned. A fraction of the clones does not appear; measured against another copy, unresolved V genes explain less than half of the discrepancy, and the remainder lacks a known reason. For this sample there are about 27,000 clones; 65% to 85% appear just once. The top ten clones comprise roughly 0.96% of the sample. What was sequenced was memory CD4+ T cells from blood. This specimen's cell subset or site label, per the study, means: total memory CD4 T cells sorted directly ex vivo, unstimulated. The receptors originated from a human donor in good health.

The chain carries TRBV10-3 and TRBJ2-5; TRBD2 agrees at 8 bases. The DNA end favors TRBJ2-7, so the J call may be wrong. This CDR3 has 12 amino acids. In germline, CDR1 is ENHRY, CDR2 SYGVKD. CDR3 region: CAISGLEREQYF. Here the CDR3 DNA reads TGTGCCATCTCGGGACTAGAGCGCGAGCAGTACTTC.

V and J are TRBV28 and TRBJ1-1, with unresolved D. This CDR3 spans 13 amino acids. Trimming took off 7 bases at V and 7 bases at J, with 16 bases between the two ends. Germline V gives CDR1 MDHEN, CDR2 SYDVKM. The CDR3 DNA follows: TGTGCCAGCACCCTAGGGAGGAGAGGTGAAGCTTTCTTT. This sequence encodes CASTLGRRGEAFF.

The rearrangement joins TRBV7-2 to TRBJ1-1, with D perhaps TRBD1 (6 bases). The CDR3 loop spans 14 amino acids. Germline V lookup: CDR1 SGHTA, CDR2 FQGNSA. Trimming stripped 0 bases from V and 5 bases from J, with 10 bases between. CDR3 sequence reads: CASSLAGGSTEAFF. Written as DNA, the CDR3 is TGTGCCAGCAGCTTAGCAGGGGGAAGTACTGAAGCTTTCTTT. The whole variable domain, remainder taken from reference TRBV7-2 and TRBJ1-1, is GAGVSQSPSNKVTEKGKDVELRCDPISGHTALYWYRQSLGQGLEFLIYFQGNSAPDKSGLPSDRFSAERTGGSVSTLTIQRTQQEDSAVYLCASSLAGGSTEAFFGQGTRLTVV.

The chain couples TRBV30 to TRBJ2-7; the D gene is possibly TRBD1 (7 bases). Germline CDR1 GTSNPN, CDR2 SVGIG (reference sequence). The CDR3 has 13 amino acids. Between the trimmed V and J ends, which lost 3 bases and 2 bases, there was a span of 11 bases. The chain's CDR3 is CAWRAGGPYEQYF. The DNA of the CDR3 is TGTGCCTGGAGGGCAGGGGGGCCCTACGAGCAGTACTTC.

This sequence joins TRBV7-9 and TRBJ2-1; 8 nucleotides match TRBD2. With 9 bases clipped from V and 7 bases from J, the junction kept 5 bases outside the gene matches. From germline, CDR1 is SEHNR and CDR2 FQNEAQ (reference sequence). The CDR3 extends over 12 amino acids. This CDR3 is CARSGSSNEQFF. Written as DNA, the CDR3 is TGTGCCAGGAGCGGGAGTTCGAATGAGCAGTTCTTC.

The chain combines TRBV2 with TRBJ1-5; TRBD1 might be the D (6 bases). V was shortened by 6 bases and J by 4 bases, with 13 bases between the two germline ends. The CDR3 covers 14 residues. Germline CDR1 SNHLY, CDR2 FYNNEI. The CDR3 reads CASRGTGPNQPQHF. CDR3 in DNA: TGTGCCAGCAGGGGTACAGGGCCAAATCAGCCCCAGCATTTT.

The J gene is TRBJ2-7, the V gene TRBV12-5; tentatively, D is TRBD1 (6 bases). Trimming pared 3 bases from V and 3 bases from J, leaving 12 bases between. The CDR3 runs to 14 residues. Germline V gene data show CDR1 as LGHNT and CDR2 as FRNRAP. CDR3 sequence reads: CASGFHGRGYEQYF. DNA for the CDR3: TGTGCTAGTGGTTTTCATGGCAGGGGCTACGAGCAGTACTTC.

This clone was detected a few times. V and J are TRBV7-8 and TRBJ1-2, with D perhaps matching TRBD1 (5 bases). Deletions cut 0 bases from V and 3 bases from J, with 5 bases between. Germline lookup yields CDR1 SGHVS and CDR2 FQNEAQ. The CDR3 spans 13 residues. The DNA for the CDR3 is TGTGCCAGCAGCTTAGCAGGGGACTATGGCTACACCTTC. As protein: CASSLAGDYGYTF.

This clone was counted between two and nine times. The genes are TRBV19 and TRBJ2-1; D is undetermined. Germline CDR1 LNHDA, CDR2 SQIVND (reference sequence). CDR3 length: 16 amino acids. Trimming pared 1 base from V and 9 bases from J, leaving 19 bases between. CDR3: CASSIVLATTIGEQFF. In DNA, the CDR3 is TGTGCCAGTAGTATAGTTCTCGCAACAACAATCGGTGAGCAGTTCTTC. The full variable domain, with the rest looked up from reference TRBV19 and TRBJ2-1, is DGGITQSPKYLFRKEGQNVTLSCEQNLNHDAMYWYRQDPGQGLRLIYYSQIVNDFQKGDIAEGYSVSREKKESFPLTVTSAQKNPTAFYLCASSIVLATTIGEQFFGPGTRLTVL.

This sequence joins TRBV7-9 and TRBJ1-3, with D hard to call. V gave up 1 base and J gave up 2 bases, with 6 bases separating them. Germline V gene data show CDR1 as SEHNR and CDR2 as FQNEAQ (reference sequence). This CDR3 comprises 14 residues. Here the CDR3 DNA reads TGTGCCAGCAGCTTAGTCGAGGCTGGAAACACCATATATTTT. Its protein is CASSLVEAGNTIYF.

J is TRBJ1-1 and V is TRBV6-1; possible D gene TRBD1, 6 bases. Germline V gene lookup returns CDR1 MNHNS and CDR2 SASEGT. The V end lost 4 bases, the J end lost 9 bases, and 9 bases lay between the germline ends. The CDR3 totals 11 residues. The CDR3 region is CASSVTGKAFF. The CDR3 DNA reads as TGTGCCAGCAGTGTTACAGGGAAAGCTTTCTTT.

This chain links TRBV20-1 with TRBJ2-3; D is undetermined. The germline V gene has CDR1 DFQATT and CDR2 SNEGSKA (reference sequence). The CDR3 covers 11 residues. V was shortened by 6 bases and J by 5 bases, with 9 bases between the two germline ends. DNA for the CDR3: TGCAGTGCCCGAAGGCGAGATACGCAGTATTTT. Its protein is CSARRRDTQYF.

The gene calls are TRBV30 and TRBJ2-6; no firm D call. The CDR3 totals 14 residues. Per the germline V gene, CDR1 is GTSNPN and CDR2 is SVGIG (reference sequence). V gave up 4 bases and J gave up 1 base, with 8 bases separating them. The CDR3 region has the DNA TGTGCCTGGAATTTAAGGTCTGGGGCCAACGTCCTGACTTTC. Encoded protein: CAWNLRSGANVLTF.

The rearrangement joins TRBV19 to TRBJ1-5; D uncertain. This CDR3 has 15 residues. Germline assignment: CDR1 LNHDA and CDR2 SQIVND (reference sequence). Trimming cost V 10 bases and J 4 bases, with 20 bases left between them. In nucleotides, the CDR3 is TGTGCCACCCGCGGGGAGACACCGGGAAATCAGCCCCAGCATTTT. Translating gives CATRGETPGNQPQHF.

This chain connects TRBV5-1 to TRBJ2-7; 9 bases line up with TRBD1. CDR1 is SGHRS and CDR2 is YFSETQ in the germline V gene. The CDR3 spans 14 residues. Losses at the gene ends were 4 bases for V and 4 bases for J; bases not matched to a gene: 6. The CDR3 spells CASSRTGEGYEQYF. The CDR3 DNA reads as TGCGCCAGCAGCCGGACAGGGGAAGGGTACGAGCAGTACTTC.

V gene TRBV5-1 combines with J gene TRBJ1-5; D may be TRBD1 (6 bases). Germline CDR1 is SGHRS and CDR2 is YFSETQ. The V end was cut by 4 bases, the J end by 2 bases, with 16 bases between. CDR3 length: 16 residues. CDR3 DNA sequence: TGCGCCAGCAGCCCCCGTGGGGGGCCAGGCAATCAGCCCCAGCATTTT. Translating gives CASSPRGGPGNQPQHF.

V gene TRBV6-5 combines with J gene TRBJ1-5, with D perhaps TRBD1 (5 bases). This CDR3 region has 15 residues. Trimming took 5 bases from V and 0 from J, leaving 11 bases between them. Germline CDR1 MNHEY, CDR2 SVGAGI. The CDR3 loop is CASSPLGTSNQPQHF. The CDR3, as DNA: TGTGCCAGCAGTCCACTCGGGACTAGCAATCAGCCCCAGCATTTT.

V and J are TRBV5-1 and TRBJ1-4; D is undetermined. The CDR3 is made up of 14 amino acids. V lost 2 bases to trimming and J lost 0 bases, with 5 bases between them. CDR1 and CDR2 from the germline V gene are SGHRS and YFSETQ. The CDR3 bases are TGCGCCAGCAGCTTAGGGACAACTAATGAAAAACTGTTTTTT. It translates to CASSLGTTNEKLFF.

The V call is TRBV28, the J call TRBJ2-7, with 9 positions matching TRBD2. This CDR3 has 18 residues. The ends lost 4 bases at V and 1 base at J; junction bases unmatched: 14. The germline CDR1 and CDR2 sequences are MDHEN and SYDVKM. The CDR3 sequence: CASSSYHFRSGSSYEQYF. The CDR3 nucleotides read TGTGCCAGCAGTTCCTACCACTTCCGTAGCGGGAGTTCCTACGAGCAGTACTTC.

The CDR3 coding sequence is TGTGCCAGTAGTATAGTAGCCGGAGCTGGGGGCTACACCTTC. As protein: CASSIVAGAGGYTF. The chain joins TRBV19 to TRBJ1-2; D ambiguous. Germline V gives CDR1 LNHDA, CDR2 SQIVND (reference sequence). CDR3 length: 14 amino acids. Between the trimmed V and J ends, which lost 1 base and 8 bases, there was a span of 14 bases.

The CDR3 region is CASSLVGTRNEQFF. The CDR3 nucleotides read TGTGCCAGCAGCTTGGTCGGGACTAGAAATGAGCAGTTCTTC. The chain uses TRBV5-4 and TRBJ2-1; 8 nucleotides agree with TRBD2. The CDR3 length is 14 residues. Germline V CDR1 and CDR2: SGHNT, YYREEE (reference sequence). With 0 bases clipped from V and 7 bases from J, the junction kept 3 bases outside the gene matches. The variable domain in full, with the rest retrieved from reference TRBV5-4 and TRBJ2-1, is ETGVTQSPTHLIKTRGQQVTLRCSSQSGHNTVSWYQQALGQGPQFIFQYYREEENGRGNFPPRFSGLQFPNYSSELNVNALELDDSALYLCASSLVGTRNEQFFGPGTRLTVL.